This TCR beta chain was retrieved from a study of blood T cell repertoires in COVID-19. In the authors' workflow: Reference gene primer amplification gave nucleated cell count estimates. The assay was immunoSEQ multiplex PCR, and TCRdb's table has in-frame clones only and misses some. The DNA gave D and trimming, while V, J and clone size come from that table. Counted here are under 40,000 clones, over 75% occurring once; the ten biggest clones make up about 32%. J gave up 2 bases and V 6 bases, and 7 bases lay outside the gene matches. Per the germline V gene, CDR1 is MNHEY and CDR2 is SVGAGI. The CDR3 is 15 residues long.

This rearrangement joins TRBV6-5 to TRBJ1-2; 9 bases line up with TRBD1. Input material: peripheral blood. The origin of this receptor is an older man with active COVID-19. The CDR3: CASRAQGARNYGYTF. The CDR3 nucleotides are TGTGCCAGCAGAGCACAGGGGGCGCGCAACTATGGCTACACCTTC.